This TCR beta chain appears in the sequencing data of a study of identifying expanded T cells in peripheral blood. Whole-study results and caveats: Approximately 2-week clone count variance significantly increased as total template count grew.

With 6 bases removed from V and 2 bases from J, the gap between germline ends came to 23 bases. There are 18 residues in the CDR3. Germline V lookup: CDR1 MNHEY, CDR2 SMNVEV (reference sequence). A word on this clone: Its target is unknown.

Generated by immunoSEQ multiplex PCR, the TCRdb table keeps only in-frame clones and is missing some. The data show about 100,000 clones, with 80% to 90% seen just once and approximately 5.7% held by the top ten. The chain carries TRBV27 and TRBJ2-1; D tentatively fits TRBD1 or TRBD2 (6 bases each). This clonotype was obtained from a person aged 18 to 69 in good health. Sequencing input: blood. CDR3 residues: CASRLRGQVGSTYNEQFF. The CDR3 nucleotides read TGTGCCAGCAGGCTACGGGGGCAAGTTGGCAGCACCTACAATGAGCAGTTCTTC.